This TCR beta chain was retrieved from a study of blood T cell repertoires in COVID-19 (TCRdb year 2020). With respect to the entire study: The collaborator samples originated in the United States, Italy and Spain and spanned the acute and convalescent phases of COVID-19. Subjects who had been exposed to COVID-19, were actively infected with it, or had recovered from it provided the deeply sampled blood TCRbeta repertoires that made up the dataset. Samples were obtained from the ongoing ImmuneRACE study (first 160 participants) and from 1,254 subjects provided by 6 global collaborators. A de-identified subject ID, COVID-19 status, age in years and sex were almost always included in the sample metadata. A freely available public database, intended as a resource for researchers studying the immune response to SARS-CoV-2, is where the repertoires were released. The material from the prospective study consisted of cDNA or gDNA derived from T cells, B-cell-depleted T cells, or PBMCs. HLA class I and class II types, where available, came from metadata supplied by the sample provider rather than from assay-based typing.

The CDR3, from cysteine to phenylalanine, totals 15 residues. Only the CDR3 region is kept as DNA, spanning 45 bases read in frame from base 1. V ends up 5 bases short and J 4 bases short, with an unmatched junction base count of 8. The germline V gene sets CDR1 to SGHRS and CDR2 to YFSETQ. This clone has only one observation. The antigen this receptor binds is unknown. Base quality data are lacking; no much larger clone is found one base away. Each collaborating institution followed its own protocols to collect whole blood in K2EDTA tubes. For TCRbeta analysis, collaborators shipped samples as frozen whole blood, isolated PBMCs, or DNA extracted from either of those sample types. The immunoSEQ Assay, a bias-controlled multiplex PCR, was used to amplify TCRbeta CDR3 regions from genomic DNA. On the authors' methods: Within the assay, amplification of reference gene primers was used to estimate how many nucleated cells each sample contained. To quantify the absolute abundance of each unique TCRbeta CDR3 rearrangement, sequence reads were collapsed and filtered. For each sample, productive Simpson clonality was calculated as the square root of Simpson's diversity index across productive rearrangements. TCRdb took over this immuneACCESS table, retaining in-frame rearrangements with V and J assigned. Such tables are incomplete; in checked studies, under half of the missing clones stem from an unresolved V gene, and the remainder is unexplained. The DNA gave D and trimming, while V, J and clone size come from that table. Here the sample has about 98,000 clones; roughly 86% occur a single time. The ten biggest clones cover over 9% of the sample.

The study at large found these results: The amount of clinical and demographic metadata varied by source and participant and was provided uncurated.

The source of this sequence is a man in his fifties or sixties with acute or convalescent COVID-19. Sequenced: peripheral blood. The sequence links TRBV5-1 to TRBJ2-1, and 8 bases in between align with TRBD1. The CDR3 protein sequence reads: CASRTSGGAYNEQFF. The bases read TGCGCCAGCAGAACCTCAGGGGGCGCGTACAATGAGCAGTTCTTC.